This T cell receptor beta chain came from a study of cytomegalovirus exposure and HLA in healthy donors. Germline loops: CDR1 SGHRS, CDR2 YFSETQ. The CDR3 has 14 residues. V was shortened by 0 bases and J by 5 bases, with 9 bases between the two germline ends. As concerns this clone: As yet, its antigen is unknown.

PCR involved 60 Vbeta and 13 Jbeta primers. Some clones are missing from TCRdb's copy, which holds only in-frame ones; the method was immunoSEQ multiplex PCR. This sample has 80,000 to 130,000 clones, with roughly 88% found just once. Study-level findings and limits: Reported results showed that the classifier diagnosed cytomegalovirus status with high specificity and sensitivity.

The sample consisted of PBMCs. This receptor was taken from a young woman in good health and CMV-seronegative. The J gene is TRBJ2-1, the V gene TRBV5-1; D might be TRBD1 (6 bases). DNA for the CDR3: TGCGCCAGCAGCTTGGGACAGGCTAACAATGAGCAGTTCTTC. Translated: CASSLGQANNEQFF.